Presented here are 9 T cell receptor beta chains from one specimen sequenced in a study of T cell clones after liver transplantation. Clones were sequenced by immunoSEQ multiplex PCR, and TCRdb holds only the in-frame ones, with some missing. This table holds around 20,000 clones, 75% to 90% found once. Sequences were derived from CD8+ T cells from blood, sampled approximately 45 months after liver transplant. These receptors were collected from a human patient who received a liver transplant. Some T cells may be graft donor cells.

The chain links TRBV19 to TRBJ2-3; 9 bases are shared with TRBD1. The J segment lost 2 bases and the V segment lost 2 bases, leaving 8 bases of the junction unmatched. The germline V gene encodes CDR1 LNHDA and CDR2 SQIVND (reference sequence). The CDR3 covers 17 residues. The CDR3 reads CASSIRPDRGPTDTQYF. CDR3 coding DNA: TGTGCCAGTAGTATAAGGCCGGACAGGGGCCCCACAGATACGCAGTATTTT.

The CDR3: CASSLPPADTQYF. DNA of the CDR3: TGTGCCAGCAGCTTGCCGCCCGCAGATACGCAGTATTTT. The rearrangement joins TRBV5-4 to TRBJ2-3; no clear D. Trimming stripped 1 base from V and 4 bases from J, with 7 bases between. Germline values: CDR1 SGHNT, CDR2 YYREEE (reference sequence). The CDR3 loop spans 13 amino acids.

This clone was recorded once. The chain recombines TRBV5-4 with TRBJ1-2, with TRBD1 matching over 7 bases. The CDR3 is 15 residues long. The germline CDR1 and CDR2 sequences are SGHNT and YYREEE (reference sequence). The V and J ends lost 6 bases and 6 bases, in that order; junction bases with no gene match: 14. CDR3 residues: CASIPSTGFSDGYTF. CDR3 DNA sequence: TGTGCCAGCATCCCATCGACAGGGTTCAGCGATGGCTACACCTTC.

This chain joins TRBV27 and TRBJ2-7, with 7 positions matching TRBD2. The J segment lost 4 bases and the V segment lost 5 bases, leaving 2 bases of the junction unmatched. Germline lookup yields CDR1 MNHEY and CDR2 SMNVEV (reference sequence). CDR3 size: 12 residues. CDR3 in DNA: TGTGCCAGCAGTACGGGGGGTTACGAGCAGTACTTC. Protein sequence: CASSTGGYEQYF.

The V call is TRBV7-9, the J call TRBJ2-4; 8 nucleotides align to TRBD1. The germline V gene has CDR1 SEHNR and CDR2 FQNEAQ (reference sequence). The CDR3 is made up of 14 amino acids. V was pared by 5 bases and J by 4 bases, with 4 bases of the junction left unmatched. This CDR3 reads CASSEDRAKNIQYF. Written as DNA, the CDR3 is TGTGCCAGCAGCGAGGACAGGGCTAAAAACATTCAGTACTTC.

V is TRBV11-2 and J is TRBJ2-3; D ambiguous. The CDR3 sequence is 16 residues long. Germline V gene data show CDR1 as SGHAT and CDR2 as FQNNGV. V lost 5 bases, J lost 5 bases, and 20 bases lay in between. This CDR3 reads CASSPDRIGNRDTQYF. CDR3 bases: TGTGCCAGCAGCCCGGACCGAATTGGGAACCGAGATACGCAGTATTTT.

This clone has a single count. This chain joins TRBV11-2 and TRBJ2-7; D unresolved. The CDR3 is 15 amino acids. The germline gives CDR1 SGHAT, CDR2 FQNNGV. Trimming removed 0 bases from V and 4 bases from J, with 13 bases in between. CDR3 protein: CASSLDITPQYEQYF. The CDR3 DNA sequence: TGTGCCAGCAGCTTAGATATAACCCCCCAGTACGAGCAGTACTTC. The full variable domain, rest sourced from reference TRBV11-2 and TRBJ2-7, is EAGVAQSPRYKIIEKRQSVAFWCNPISGHATLYWYQQILGQGPKLLIQFQNNGVVDDSQLPKDRFSAERLKGVDSTLKIQPAKLEDSAVYLCASSLDITPQYEQYFGPGTRLTVT.

The chain carries TRBV11-2 and TRBJ1-1; no definite D call. Germline CDR1 is SGHAT and CDR2 is FQNNGV. Trimming took off 4 bases at V and 9 bases at J, with 21 bases between the two ends. The CDR3 spans 15 residues. The CDR3 DNA reads as TGTGCCAGCAGCTCACAGCCTCCAGACTATTTTCAAGCTTTCTTT. Its translation is CASSSQPPDYFQAFF. Full variable domain (outside the CDR3, taken from reference TRBV11-2 and TRBJ1-1): EAGVAQSPRYKIIEKRQSVAFWCNPISGHATLYWYQQILGQGPKLLIQFQNNGVVDDSQLPKDRFSAERLKGVDSTLKIQPAKLEDSAVYLCASSSQPPDYFQAFFGQGTRLTVV.

The rearrangement uses TRBV19 and TRBJ2-5; possibly TRBD1 or TRBD2 for D (5 bases each). The CDR3 is 15 amino acids. V was trimmed by 2 bases and J by 5 bases, leaving 15 bases between them. The germline V gene encodes CDR1 LNHDA and CDR2 SQIVND (reference sequence). CDR3 in DNA: TGTGCCAGTAGTATAACTCCGGGACCTGCGGAGACCCAGTACTTC. Residues: CASSITPGPAETQYF.